The rows below give T cell receptor beta chains drawn from one sample of a study of blood T cell repertoires in COVID-19. Some clones are missing from TCRdb's copy, which holds only in-frame ones; the method was immunoSEQ multiplex PCR. The table shows tens of thousands of clones, with more than 80% occurring only once. The sequencing sample was made of peripheral blood. These receptors were collected from a middle-aged man with COVID-19, enrolled during active disease. Each CDR3 is given with its conserved first and last residue. The order of the fields is clone size, D gene, V gene, J gene, CDR3 DNA, CDR3 protein. D genes are given only for firm matches. Clone size appears in some rows only: once, few, many, or a class for an expanded clone.

abundance: -
d_gene: -
v_gene: TRBV4-1
j_gene: TRBJ1-6
CDR3nt: TGCGCCAGCAGCCAAGAGAGGCCAGTTAATTCACCCCTCCACTTT
CDR3aa: CASSQERPVNSPLHF

abundance: -
d_gene: TRBD1
v_gene: TRBV27
j_gene: TRBJ2-3
CDR3nt: TGTGCCAGCAGTTACAGGACAGGGTTAGATACGCAGTATTTT
CDR3aa: CASSYRTGLDTQYF

abundance: -
d_gene: TRBD2
v_gene: TRBV6-2/TRBV6-3
j_gene: TRBJ2-7
CDR3nt: TGTGCCAGCAGTTACTCCTCTAGCGGGGGGCCGAGGATTGAGCAGTACTTC
CDR3aa: CASSYSSSGGPRIEQYF

abundance: -
d_gene: TRBD2
v_gene: TRBV30
j_gene: TRBJ2-1
CDR3nt: TGTGCCTGGAGGAAACTAGCGGGGGGGGACAATGAGCAGTTCTTC
CDR3aa: CAWRKLAGGDNEQFF

abundance: -
d_gene: -
v_gene: TRBV12-3/TRBV12-4
j_gene: TRBJ1-5
CDR3nt: TGTGCCAGCAGTTCGCAGGGATCTCAGCCCCAGCATTTT
CDR3aa: CASSSQGSQPQHF

abundance: -
d_gene: -
v_gene: TRBV9
j_gene: TRBJ2-1
CDR3nt: TGTGCCAGCAGCGTAGGTTGGAGGGGGCGAGGCTCCTACAATGAGCAGTTCTTC
CDR3aa: CASSVGWRGRGSYNEQFF

abundance: -
d_gene: -
v_gene: TRBV18
j_gene: TRBJ1-5
CDR3nt: TGTGCCAGCTCACCAAATGGTAGGAGTCAGCCCCAGCATTTT
CDR3aa: CASSPNGRSQPQHF

abundance: -
d_gene: -
v_gene: TRBV15
j_gene: TRBJ1-2
CDR3nt: TGTGCCACCAGCAGAGATTACAGGGACTATGGCTACACCTTC
CDR3aa: CATSRDYRDYGYTF

abundance: -
d_gene: -
v_gene: TRBV2
j_gene: TRBJ1-2
CDR3nt: TGTGCCAGCAGTGATCGGGGAAGGGCGCGGTACACCTTC
CDR3aa: CASSDRGRARYTF

abundance: -
d_gene: TRBD1
v_gene: TRBV5-4
j_gene: TRBJ2-2
CDR3nt: TGTGCCAGCAGCCAGGGACAGGGGGCCACCGGGGAGCTGTTTTTT
CDR3aa: CASSQGQGATGELFF

abundance: -
d_gene: TRBD1
v_gene: TRBV3-1/TRBV3-2
j_gene: TRBJ1-1
CDR3nt: TGTGCCAGCAGCCAAAGGGTATCCGGGACAGGGGGCAGGAACACTGAAGCTTTCTTT
CDR3aa: CASSQRVSGTGGRNTEAFF

abundance: -
d_gene: TRBD1
v_gene: TRBV4-1
j_gene: TRBJ2-1
CDR3nt: TGCGCCAGCAGCCAGATGACAGGGGACAATGAGCAGTTCTTC
CDR3aa: CASSQMTGDNEQFF

abundance: -
d_gene: -
v_gene: TRBV27
j_gene: TRBJ1-2
CDR3nt: TGTGCCAGCAGTCCCAGGGATTCCTATGGCTACACCTTC
CDR3aa: CASSPRDSYGYTF

abundance: -
d_gene: -
v_gene: TRBV18
j_gene: TRBJ2-5
CDR3nt: TGTGCCAGCTCACCAAATTTCGGGGATCCGGTAGAGACCCAGTACTTC
CDR3aa: CASSPNFGDPVETQYF

abundance: once
d_gene: -
v_gene: TRBV4-2
j_gene: TRBJ1-4
CDR3nt: TGTGCCAGCAGCCATGAGGTCGCAGCAACTAATGAAAAACTGTTTTTT
CDR3aa: CASSHEVAATNEKLFF

abundance: -
d_gene: -
v_gene: TRBV4-3
j_gene: TRBJ2-1
CDR3nt: TGCGCCAGCAGCCAAATCTTTAGCTCCTACAATGAGCAGTTCTTC
CDR3aa: CASSQIFSSYNEQFF

abundance: -
d_gene: TRBD1
v_gene: TRBV3-1/TRBV3-2
j_gene: TRBJ2-7
CDR3nt: TGTGCCAGCAGCCCCGGACAGGGTTTGGGCGAGCAGTACTTC
CDR3aa: CASSPGQGLGEQYF

abundance: once
d_gene: TRBD2
v_gene: TRBV4-1
j_gene: TRBJ2-7
CDR3nt: TGCGCCAGCAGCACGACTAGCTCCGAGCAGTACTTC
CDR3aa: CASSTTSSEQYF

abundance: -
d_gene: TRBD1
v_gene: TRBV9
j_gene: TRBJ1-3
CDR3nt: TGTGCCAGCAGCGTAGGTGCAGGGGGTAGCTCTGGAAACACCATATATTTT
CDR3aa: CASSVGAGGSSGNTIYF

abundance: -
d_gene: TRBD2
v_gene: TRBV3-1/TRBV3-2
j_gene: TRBJ2-2
CDR3nt: TGTGCCAGCAGCCAAGGCCTAGCGGGGGGGACCGGGGAGCTGTTTTTT
CDR3aa: CASSQGLAGGTGELFF

abundance: -
d_gene: -
v_gene: TRBV9
j_gene: TRBJ2-1
CDR3nt: TGTGCCAGCAGCGTAAGTAGCGTATCGGTCTCCTACAATGAGCAGTTCTTC
CDR3aa: CASSVSSVSVSYNEQFF

abundance: -
d_gene: TRBD1
v_gene: TRBV7-9
j_gene: TRBJ1-3
CDR3nt: TGTGCCAGCAGCCCGACAGGGAATGGAAACACCATATATTTT
CDR3aa: CASSPTGNGNTIYF

abundance: -
d_gene: -
v_gene: TRBV19
j_gene: TRBJ1-2
CDR3nt: TGTGCCAGTAGTCCCTCCCTCCGAGCTAACTATGGCTACACCTTC
CDR3aa: CASSPSLRANYGYTF

abundance: few
d_gene: -
v_gene: TRBV5-1
j_gene: TRBJ2-7
CDR3nt: TGCGCCAGCAGCTTAACCGGGTCGCTAAACGAGCAGTACTTC
CDR3aa: CASSLTGSLNEQYF

abundance: -
d_gene: -
v_gene: TRBV7-9
j_gene: TRBJ2-2
CDR3nt: TGTGCCAGCAGTCCCGCCCCAGGGTCGAACACCGGGGAGCTGTTTTTT
CDR3aa: CASSPAPGSNTGELFF

abundance: -
d_gene: -
v_gene: TRBV7-2
j_gene: TRBJ2-1
CDR3nt: TGTGCCAGCAGCTTAGGTTCGTCGAGCTCCTACAATGAGCAGTTCTTC
CDR3aa: CASSLGSSSSYNEQFF

abundance: once
d_gene: TRBD2
v_gene: TRBV18
j_gene: TRBJ2-1
CDR3nt: TGTGCCAGCTCGCCGGGACTAGCGTCTTTTCCGAACAATGAGCAGTTCTTC
CDR3aa: CASSPGLASFPNNEQFF

abundance: -
d_gene: -
v_gene: TRBV30
j_gene: TRBJ2-3
CDR3nt: TGTGCCTGGAGTAGGGGCGCCCGGTCAGGCACAGATACGCAGTATTTT
CDR3aa: CAWSRGARSGTDTQYF

abundance: -
d_gene: -
v_gene: TRBV9
j_gene: TRBJ2-3
CDR3nt: TGTGCCAGCAGCGTAGTCTCCAGCGGGGATACGCAGTATTTT
CDR3aa: CASSVVSSGDTQYF

abundance: -
d_gene: TRBD1
v_gene: TRBV19
j_gene: TRBJ2-1
CDR3nt: TGTGCCAGTAGTTCCCTGGGACAGGGTAACAATGAGCAGTTCTTC
CDR3aa: CASSSLGQGNNEQFF

abundance: -
d_gene: -
v_gene: TRBV5-5
j_gene: TRBJ1-5
CDR3nt: TGTGCCAGCGGGCAGGGGAGGGGCAATCAGCCCCAGCATTTT
CDR3aa: CASGQGRGNQPQHF

abundance: -
d_gene: -
v_gene: TRBV24-1
j_gene: TRBJ2-1
CDR3nt: TGTGCCACCAGTTCGGCTAGCGAAATGAGCTCCTACAATGAGCAGTTCTTC
CDR3aa: CATSSASEMSSYNEQFF

abundance: -
d_gene: TRBD1
v_gene: TRBV4-3
j_gene: TRBJ2-7
CDR3nt: TGCGCCAGCAGCCGAGACAGGGCCGTTTTGGGTGAGCAGTACTTC
CDR3aa: CASSRDRAVLGEQYF

abundance: -
d_gene: -
v_gene: TRBV24-1
j_gene: TRBJ1-2
CDR3nt: TGTGCCACCAGTGATTTCACGAGGGTAAGGGTTGGCTACACCTTC
CDR3aa: CATSDFTRVRVGYTF

abundance: few
d_gene: TRBD1
v_gene: TRBV28
j_gene: TRBJ1-2
CDR3nt: TGTGCCAGCAGTGCTCCCGGGACAGACTATGGCTACACCTTC
CDR3aa: CASSAPGTDYGYTF

abundance: -
d_gene: TRBD1
v_gene: TRBV2
j_gene: TRBJ1-2
CDR3nt: TGTGCCAGGGGGCTGACAGGGGCGGACTATGGCTACACCTTC
CDR3aa: CARGLTGADYGYTF

abundance: -
d_gene: TRBD2
v_gene: TRBV18
j_gene: TRBJ2-1
CDR3nt: TGTGCCAGCTCATCAACTAGCGGGGGGTACAATGAGCAGTTCTTC
CDR3aa: CASSSTSGGYNEQFF

abundance: -
d_gene: -
v_gene: TRBV29-1
j_gene: TRBJ1-1
CDR3nt: TGCAGCGGAAAGACAGGGAACACTGAAGCTTTCTTT
CDR3aa: CSGKTGNTEAFF

abundance: -
d_gene: -
v_gene: TRBV24-1
j_gene: TRBJ2-3
CDR3nt: TGTGCCACCAGTGATTTGCCCAAAACGGAGCCAGATACGCAGTATTTT
CDR3aa: CATSDLPKTEPDTQYF

abundance: -
d_gene: TRBD2
v_gene: TRBV4-3
j_gene: TRBJ2-1
CDR3nt: TGCGCCAGCAGCCAAGGGGGACTAGCGGGGGAGATATACAATGAGCAGTTCTTC
CDR3aa: CASSQGGLAGEIYNEQFF